The 17 T cell receptor beta chains below were found in one sample sequenced in a study of shared clonotypes between healthy human individuals. TCRdb's table, derived via immunoSEQ multiplex PCR, lists solely in-frame clones and lacks some. Of around 480,000 clones listed, nearly 80% are singletons. Sequencing input: PBMCs. The source is a woman between 35 and 50 years old in good health. Some clones in this sample may be carry-over from other donors' samples.

The chain joins TRBV4-1 to TRBJ2-7, with D possibly matching TRBD2 (6 bases). CDR1 is MGHRA and CDR2 is YSYEKL in the germline V gene. V gave up 5 bases and J gave up 4 bases, with 15 bases separating them. The CDR3 sequence is 14 residues long. In DNA, the CDR3 is TGCGCCAGCAGCGCACGCGGGATTTCTTACGAGCAGTACTTC. Protein sequence: CASSARGISYEQYF.

As to this clone: A much larger clone differs by one base, so this may be a read error. The identical CDR3 is also encoded by other nucleotide sequences in the sample. The rearrangement links TRBV11-3 to TRBJ2-5; 11 nucleotides align to TRBD1. The germline V gene encodes CDR1 SGHNT and CDR2 YENEEA. The J segment lost 5 bases and the V segment lost 5 bases, leaving 16 bases of the junction unmatched. The CDR3 sequence is 18 residues long. The CDR3 protein is CASSLGQGAGAGDETQYF. CDR3 coding DNA: TGTGCCAGCAGCCTTGGACAGGGGGCCGGGGCGGGGGATGAGACCCAGTACTTC.

Ten or more counts support this clone. The chain carries TRBV6-1 and TRBJ2-7; D gene unclear. Trimming removed 6 bases at V and 2 bases at J, with 14 bases between. CDR1 and CDR2 (germline): MNHNS, SASEGT. This CDR3 is built from 14 residues. This CDR3 is CASRGWVDPYEQYF. DNA for the CDR3: TGTGCCAGCAGGGGCTGGGTCGATCCCTACGAGCAGTACTTC.

The gene calls are TRBV10-3 and TRBJ2-1; no clear D gene. This CDR3 spans 12 amino acids. V was shortened by 0 bases and J by 6 bases, with 3 bases between the two germline ends. Germline V lookup: CDR1 ENHRY, CDR2 SYGVKD. DNA for the CDR3: TGTGCCATCAGTGAGTCCACCAATGAGCAGTTCTTC. Its translation: CAISESTNEQFF.

The rearrangement joins TRBV5-1 to TRBJ2-3; D not certain. Between the trimmed V and J ends, which lost 0 bases and 2 bases, there was a span of 7 bases. CDR3 length: 14 amino acids. Germline CDR1 reads SGHRS; CDR2 reads YFSETQ. CDR3 protein: CASSLEGLTDTQYF. The CDR3 DNA is TGCGCCAGCAGCTTGGAGGGCCTCACAGATACGCAGTATTTT.

The V gene is TRBV7-2, the J gene TRBJ1-4, with D unresolved. Trimming stripped 3 bases from V and 6 bases from J, with 8 bases between. CDR3 length: 13 amino acids. Germline CDR1 SGHTA, CDR2 FQGNSA. CDR3 sequence: CASSLFSYEKLFF. The CDR3 bases are TGTGCCAGCAGCTTGTTTTCGTATGAAAAACTGTTTTTT.

The sample holds one count of this clone. The chain employs TRBV5-1 and TRBJ1-1; D is undetermined. CDR3 length: 15 amino acids. Germline V lookup: CDR1 SGHRS, CDR2 YFSETQ. Trimming shortened V by 0 bases and J by 6 bases, and 15 bases separated the two germline ends. CDR3 sequence reads: CASSLVPPPEAEAFF. The DNA for the CDR3 is TGCGCCAGCAGCTTGGTCCCACCCCCTGAAGCTGAAGCTTTCTTT.

A remark on this clone: Other DNA sequences in the same sample also yield this CDR3. The V and J genes are TRBV9 and TRBJ1-5; no reliable D call. Germline V gene lookup returns CDR1 SGDLS and CDR2 YYNGEE. V shed 2 bases and J shed 0 bases, with 9 bases lying between them. CDR3 length: 15 residues. CDR3 amino acids: CASSVGDYSNQPQHF. Here the CDR3 DNA reads TGTGCCAGCAGCGTGGGAGATTATAGCAATCAGCCCCAGCATTTT.

In its sample, this clone was seen once. V gene TRBV28 combines with J gene TRBJ2-4; a possible D gene is TRBD1 (5 bases). In germline, CDR1 is MDHEN, CDR2 SYDVKM. The CDR3 is made up of 14 amino acids. With 7 bases removed from V and 8 bases from J, the gap between germline ends came to 18 bases. In nucleotides, the CDR3 is TGTGCCAGCATCGCGTCGCAGGGTCGGGACATTCAGTACTTC. Its translation: CASIASQGRDIQYF.

The V call is TRBV6-4, the J call TRBJ2-1; D gene ambiguous. The germline CDR1 and CDR2 sequences are MRHNA and SNTAGT. This CDR3 is 18 amino acids long. V lost 0 bases, J lost 5 bases, and 20 bases lay in between. The CDR3 coding sequence is TGTGCCAGCAGTGACTCGACGTGTGCCCCCCGCCTCCACAATGAGCAGTTCTTC. Encoded protein: CASSDSTCAPRLHNEQFF.

The CDR3, as DNA: TGTGCCAGCAGCTCCGAACCGGGACAGGAGAACACCGGGGAGCTGTTTTTT. As protein: CASSSEPGQENTGELFF. V usage is TRBV11-1 and J usage is TRBJ2-2, with 8 bases aligning to TRBD1. The J segment lost 1 base and the V segment lost 4 bases, leaving 8 bases of the junction unmatched. CDR1 is SGHAT and CDR2 is FQDESV in the germline V gene (reference sequence). The CDR3 totals 17 residues.

J is TRBJ2-2 and V is TRBV19, with 10 bases fitting TRBD1. This CDR3 contains 14 residues. The germline CDR1 and CDR2 sequences are LNHDA and SQIVND (reference sequence). J gave up 3 bases and V 7 bases, and 2 bases lay outside the gene matches. The CDR3 DNA reads as TGTGCCAGTAAGGACAGGGGGGACACCGGGGAGCTGTTTTTT. It codes for CASKDRGDTGELFF.

DNA for the CDR3: TGTGCCAGCAGCCAGGCGGGCGTAATGGGGGGCTACACCTTC. Translating it yields CASSQAGVMGGYTF. V and J are TRBV28 and TRBJ1-2; D ambiguous. The CDR3 extends over 14 amino acids. In germline, CDR1 is MDHEN, CDR2 SYDVKM. Trimming stripped 6 bases from V and 8 bases from J, with 19 bases between.

A few counts support this clone. The chain uses TRBV7-9 and TRBJ1-5; D is possibly TRBD1 (5 bases). V shed 0 bases and J shed 10 bases, with 10 bases lying between them. Germline-derived CDR1 and CDR2 are SEHNR and FQNEAQ (reference sequence). This CDR3 is 13 amino acids long. The CDR3 loop is CASSLAQGNPQHF. In DNA form, the CDR3 reads TGTGCCAGCAGCTTAGCGCAGGGCAATCCCCAGCATTTT. The full variable domain, in which reference TRBV7-9 and TRBJ1-5 provide the parts outside the CDR3, is DTGVSQNPRHKITKRGQNVTFRCDPISEHNRLYWYRQTLGQGPEFLTYFQNEAQLEKSRLLSDRFSAERPKGSFSTLEIQRTEQGDSAMYLCASSLAQGNPQHFGDGTRLSIL.

The chain joins TRBV7-6 to TRBJ2-7, with 7 positions matching TRBD1. The CDR3 is 12 amino acids. V lost 5 bases and J lost 4; bases outside the gene matches: 2. Germline lookup yields CDR1 SGHVS and CDR2 FNYEAQ. The CDR3 sequence: CASSPGQYEQYF. The CDR3 coding sequence is TGTGCCAGCAGCCCGGGACAGTACGAGCAGTACTTC.

The table lists this clone with a count of one. The chain links TRBV7-2 to TRBJ2-1, with 14 nucleotides matching TRBD2. CDR3 size: 16 residues. Germline CDR1 and CDR2: SGHTA and FQGNSA. The junction had 7 bases not matched to a gene; V was cut back by 5 bases and J by 7 bases. DNA of the CDR3: TGTGCCAGCAGCCCAAGACTAGCGGGAGGGAGGAATGAGCAGTTCTTC. Its translation: CASSPRLAGGRNEQFF.

The chain uses TRBV28 and TRBJ2-7, with TRBD2 matching over 9 bases. The ends lost 3 bases at V and 0 bases at J; junction bases unmatched: 6. Per germline, CDR1 MDHEN and CDR2 SYDVKM. The CDR3 extends over 16 amino acids. CDR3 region: CASSFGERGASYEQYF. The CDR3 DNA sequence: TGTGCCAGCAGTTTTGGAGAGCGGGGGGCCTCCTACGAGCAGTACTTC. Full variable domain (outside the CDR3, taken from reference TRBV28 and TRBJ2-7): DVKVTQSSRYLVKRTGEKVFLECVQDMDHENMFWYRQDPGLGLRLIYFSYDVKMKEKGDIPEGYSVSREKKERFSLILESASTNQTSMYLCASSFGERGASYEQYFGPGTRLTVT.